The T cell receptor beta chain under discussion was sequenced for a study of T-cell reconstitution after alpha-beta-depleted transplantation in children. The CDR3 covers 14 residues. V shed 5 bases and J shed 5 bases, with 15 bases lying between them. The germline V gene has CDR1 SQVTM and CDR2 ANQGSEA. This clonotype was detected ten times or more. Molecular barcoding with unique molecular identifiers was used for the TCRbeta library. TCRdb recomputed calls from the PCR reads with MiXCR, one row per CDR3 protein. Of 540,000 or so distinct CDR3 sequences in the sample, roughly 23% are singletons; the top ten hold less than 15%.

This TCR was recovered from a boy less than two years old who had a stem cell transplant for acute myeloid leukemia, so the T cells may come from the graft donor. Sequencing was performed on PBMCs, mostly from graft donor cells, taken 360 days after TCRalphabeta/CD19-depleted stem cell transplant. J is TRBJ2-2 and V is TRBV29-1, with a possible D match to TRBD1 (6 bases). The CDR3 protein is CSVWMGARTGELFF. In DNA form, the CDR3 reads TGCAGCGTTTGGATGGGGGCTCGGACCGGGGAGCTGTTTTTT.